The T cell receptor (beta chain) described here comes from a study of human T cells and chemical hapten exposure. TCRdb reprocessed the RACE reads via MiXCR and lists one record per CDR3 protein. The sample includes about 350,000 distinct CDR3 sequences, about 6.3% of them seen just once. Time point meaning: patch test 2, 6 weeks after DPC sensitization. Treatment: therapeutic diphenylcyclopropenone sensitization with weekly scalp DPC. This clonotype was recorded a few times. The V gene lost 0 bases and the J gene lost 6 bases, with 6 bases spanning the gap. The length of the CDR3 is 14 residues. The TCR originated in a woman between 18 and 29 years old with alopecia areata. Some clones in this sample may be carry-over from other donors' samples. Sequenced here: whole blood, sampled in connection with sensitization to the hapten diphenylcyclopropenone (DPC). The rearrangement joins TRBV12-3 or TRBV12-4 to TRBJ1-6; D not resolved. The DNA of the CDR3 is TGTGCCAGCAGTTTAGCAGGGTTTAATTCACCCCTCCACTTT. Amino acids: CASSLAGFNSPLHF.